Below, one TCR beta chain is given with its context. No antigen is known for it. Time point denoted: cycle 4 day 1 (C4D1), after 5 to 7 weeks of nivolumab. All patients experienced relapse after autologous stem cell transplantation, and brentuximab vedotin exposure was variable. This CDR3 has 14 amino acids. V lost 6 bases, J lost 1 base, and 13 bases lay in between. Germline V gives CDR1 SNHLY, CDR2 FYNNEI. These data belong to a study of PD-1 blockade in classical Hodgkin lymphoma. Study findings and constraints: The diversity seen at baseline in complete responders resembled that of newly diagnosed patients.

TCRdb's table, derived via immunoSEQ multiplex PCR, lists solely in-frame clones and lacks some. The profile shows around 9,600 clones, more than 75% of them singletons. The chain has TRBV2 and TRBJ2-7; TRBD1 or TRBD2 may be the D gene (6 bases each). Material: peripheral blood mononuclear cells (PBMCs), obtained before the fourth cycle of nivolumab. The origin of this receptor is a human donor with classical Hodgkin lymphoma. The CDR3 loop is CASRGGSLSYEQYF. CDR3 nucleotides: TGTGCCAGCAGGGGGGGCAGCCTGTCCTACGAGCAGTACTTC.